This TCR beta chain derives from a study of T cell changes during pregnancy in multiple sclerosis. V was cut by 1 base and J by 7 bases, with 14 bases left in between. The CDR3 spans 15 residues. The germline CDR1 and CDR2 sequences are MDHEN and SYDVKM. Here immunoSEQ multiplex PCR was the method, and the copy in TCRdb shows in-frame clones only, minus some. The sample lists around 70,000 clones; approximately 92% were seen once. This clonotype originated in a female donor with multiple sclerosis, enrolled in a pregnancy study. The chain recombines TRBV28 with TRBJ2-1; TRBD2 might be the D (5 bases). The sequences come from peripheral blood, collected before pregnancy. CDR3 bases: TGTGCCAGCAGTTTATCAGGCCTCGGGGAGAATGAGCAGTTCTTC. This gives the protein CASSLSGLGENEQFF.